What follows are 26 T cell receptor beta chains derived from one specimen sequenced in a study of blood T cell repertoires in COVID-19. Here immunoSEQ multiplex PCR was the method, and the copy in TCRdb shows in-frame clones only, minus some. The sample has tens of thousands of clones, 89% seen once. Material for sequencing was peripheral blood. These receptors all stem from a man aged 60 to 75 with COVID-19, enrolled during active disease.

The DNA for the CDR3 is TGTGCCAGCAGCCCGGGACAGGGTTACACTGAAGCTTTCTTT. This translates into CASSPGQGYTEAFF. The chain uses TRBV5-5 and TRBJ1-1, with 9 nucleotides matching TRBD1. The germline CDR1 and CDR2 sequences are SGHKS and YYEKEE (reference sequence). J gave up 3 bases and V 4 bases, and 4 bases lay outside the gene matches. The CDR3 loop spans 14 amino acids. Supplemented by reference TRBV5-5 and TRBJ1-1, the full variable domain reads DAGVTQSPTHLIKTRGQQVTLRCSPISGHKSVSWYQQVLGQGPQFIFQYYEKEERGRGNFPDRFSARQFPNYSSELNVNALLLGDSALYLCASSPGQGYTEAFFGQGTRLTVV.

V usage is TRBV4-2 and J usage is TRBJ2-5, with D possibly matching TRBD1 (6 bases). The CDR3 spans 16 residues. Trimming removed 1 base from V and 0 bases from J, with 12 bases in between. Germline V gene lookup returns CDR1 LGHNA and CDR2 YNFKEQ. The CDR3 spells CASSQGSGANQETQYF. The CDR3 DNA reads TGTGCCAGCAGCCAAGGCTCAGGGGCTAACCAAGAGACCCAGTACTTC.

This clone is a singleton in its sample. The chain combines TRBV4-3 with TRBJ1-2; 7 nucleotides match TRBD1. V gave up 1 base and J gave up 5 bases; unmatched junction bases: 7. Per the germline V gene, CDR1 is LGHNA and CDR2 is YSLEER. The CDR3 consists of 15 residues. The CDR3 loop is CASSQGAQGEYGYTF. The DNA for the CDR3 is TGCGCCAGCAGCCAAGGAGCGCAGGGGGAATATGGCTACACCTTC.

The chain recombines TRBV7-9 with TRBJ2-3; 7 nucleotides match TRBD1. This CDR3 is 16 amino acids long. CDR1 and CDR2 (germline): SEHNR, FQNEAQ (reference sequence). The junction had 9 bases not matched to a gene; V was cut back by 5 bases and J by 1 base. CDR3 loop: CASSPPWDSRTDTQYF. CDR3 coding DNA: TGTGCCAGCAGCCCCCCTTGGGACAGTCGCACAGATACGCAGTATTTT. The whole variable domain, filled in from reference TRBV7-9 and TRBJ2-3, reads DTGVSQNPRHKITKRGQNVTFRCDPISEHNRLYWYRQTLGQGPEFLTYFQNEAQLEKSRLLSDRFSAERPKGSFSTLEIQRTEQGDSAMYLCASSPPWDSRTDTQYFGPGTRLTVL.

The J gene is TRBJ1-5, the V gene TRBV5-8, with TRBD1 as a possible D gene (5 bases). V shed 0 bases and J shed 2 bases, with 15 bases lying between them. This CDR3 has 17 residues. Germline V lookup: CDR1 SGHTS, CDR2 YDEGEE. As DNA, the CDR3 is TGTGCCAGCAGCTTGGAGCAGGTCGGGGGGGGCAATCAGCCCCAGCATTTT. Protein sequence: CASSLEQVGGGNQPQHF.

The chain carries TRBV7-8 and TRBJ2-6, with D hard to call. V lost 0 bases and J 1 base, leaving 4 bases between the germline ends. Germline V lookup: CDR1 SGHVS, CDR2 FQNEAQ. The CDR3 is 15 residues long. The CDR3 region is CASSLATSGANVLTF. As DNA, the CDR3 is TGTGCCAGCAGCTTAGCGACATCTGGGGCCAACGTCCTGACTTTC. Full variable domain (remainder filled in from reference TRBV7-8 and TRBJ2-6): GAGVSQSPRYKVAKRGQDVALRCDPISGHVSLFWYQQALGQGPEFLTYFQNEAQLDKSGLPSDRFFAERPEGSVSTLKIQRTQQEDSAVYLCASSLATSGANVLTFGAGSRLTVL.

The chain is built from TRBV24-1 and TRBJ1-5; a possible D gene is TRBD1 (6 bases). The ends were cut back, 1 base at V and 12 bases at J, with 6 bases in the middle. In germline, CDR1 is KGHDR, CDR2 SFDVKD. This CDR3 spans 11 amino acids. This chain's CDR3 is CATSDLQGQHF. CDR3 in DNA: TGTGCCACCAGTGATTTACAGGGCCAGCATTTT.

The V call is TRBV3-1 (or the pseudogene TRBV3-2), the J call TRBJ2-2, with D perhaps TRBD2 (6 bases). This CDR3 is 15 amino acids long. V lost 4 bases and J lost 4, with 13 bases in between. CDR1 LGHDT and CDR2 YNNKEL come from the germline V gene (reference sequence). The CDR3 nucleotides are TGTGCCAGCAGCCCGACGGAGGGGATCACCGGGGAGCTGTTTTTT. Protein sequence: CASSPTEGITGELFF.

The chain has TRBV29-1 and TRBJ2-7; 10 nucleotides match TRBD2. Trimming took 7 bases from V and 4 from J; bases not matched to a gene: 10. Germline V gene data show CDR1 as SQVTM and CDR2 as ANQGSEA. The CDR3 runs 14 residues. Here the CDR3 DNA reads TGCAGCGCCACACTAGCGGGAATTTTTTACGAGCAGTACTTC. Amino acid sequence: CSATLAGIFYEQYF.

The V and J genes are TRBV28 and TRBJ2-5, with 8 bases that match TRBD2. Germline assignment: CDR1 MDHEN and CDR2 SYDVKM. This CDR3 spans 15 amino acids. J was trimmed by 4 bases and V by 6 bases; bases with no gene match: 10. CDR3 loop: CASSLAGPEGETQYF. CDR3 bases: TGTGCCAGCAGCTTAGCGGGGCCCGAGGGAGAGACCCAGTACTTC.

V and J are TRBV11-3 and TRBJ2-5, with TRBD2 identical over 12 bases. The V and J ends lost 2 bases and 6 bases, in that order; junction bases with no gene match: 10. The CDR3 has 17 residues. Germline assignment: CDR1 SGHNT and CDR2 YENEEA. The chain's CDR3 is CASSLTTSGRKGKTQYF. CDR3 sequence (DNA): TGTGCCAGCAGCTTAACGACTAGCGGGAGAAAGGGGAAGACCCAGTACTTC.

The V and J genes are TRBV7-9 and TRBJ2-7, with 7 bases identical to TRBD2. The length of the CDR3 is 17 residues. V lost 0 bases and J lost 3; bases outside the gene matches: 11. The germline gives CDR1 SEHNR, CDR2 FQNEAQ (reference sequence). CDR3 nucleotide sequence: TGTGCCAGCAGCTTAGCGAAAGGGCGGCTAGCGGTCTACGAGCAGTACTTC. Translation: CASSLAKGRLAVYEQYF.

This chain links TRBV11-2 with TRBJ1-2, with TRBD1 as a possible D gene (6 bases). Germline V gives CDR1 SGHAT, CDR2 FQNNGV. The CDR3 loop spans 13 amino acids. With 5 bases removed from V and 2 bases from J, the gap between germline ends came to 9 bases. In DNA, the CDR3 is TGTGCCAGCAGCCCCCAGGGGAACTATGGCTACACCTTC. Its translation: CASSPQGNYGYTF.

The chain combines TRBV6-5 with TRBJ2-7, with D possibly being TRBD1 (5 bases). The CDR3 totals 14 residues. The V end was cut by 7 bases, the J end by 7 bases, with 20 bases between. Germline lookup yields CDR1 MNHEY and CDR2 SVGAGI. The CDR3 sequence: CASKGASSTREQYF. CDR3 nucleotides: TGTGCCAGCAAAGGGGCCTCTTCAACTCGAGAGCAGTACTTC.

The chain recombines TRBV10-1 with TRBJ1-3; 7 bases line up with TRBD1. V trimming: 5 bases; J trimming: 4 bases; junction bases outside the gene matches: 8. Germline V gene sequence: CDR1 WNHNN, CDR2 SYGVQD (reference sequence). The CDR3 length is 15 residues. CDR3 sequence (DNA): TGCGCCAGCAGTCCACCGGGGACAGCAGGAAACACCATATATTTT. Translated, it gives CASSPPGTAGNTIYF.

The chain recombines TRBV4-1 with TRBJ2-5; a possible D gene is TRBD1 (6 bases). Trimming took off 0 bases at V and 1 base at J, with 9 bases between the two ends. Germline assignment: CDR1 MGHRA and CDR2 YSYEKL. This CDR3 spans 15 amino acids. DNA of the CDR3: TGCGCCAGCAGCCAAGAGTGGGACACCCAAGAGACCCAGTACTTC. Its translation: CASSQEWDTQETQYF.

This chain connects TRBV7-2 to TRBJ2-1; D is uncertain. Germline CDR1 and CDR2: SGHTA and FQGNSA. The CDR3 has 16 residues. Trimming pared 2 bases from V and 2 bases from J, leaving 13 bases between. In nucleotides, the CDR3 is TGTGCCAGCAGCTTATATAGCTTAAAAACCTACAATGAGCAGTTCTTC. Its translation is CASSLYSLKTYNEQFF.

The V call is TRBV28, the J call TRBJ2-7, with D tentatively TRBD2 (6 bases). V was trimmed by 6 bases and J by 3 bases, leaving 9 bases between them. CDR1 is MDHEN and CDR2 is SYDVKM in the germline V gene. This CDR3 has 12 residues. The CDR3 nucleotides are TGTGCCAGCAGCCGGGGGATCTACGAGCAGTACTTC. Translation gives CASSRGIYEQYF.

This clone was recorded only once. The rearrangement joins TRBV4-1 to TRBJ2-6, with D maybe TRBD1 (5 bases). CDR1 is MGHRA and CDR2 is YSYEKL in the germline V gene. The V end was cut by 0 bases, the J end by 0 bases, with 15 bases between. The CDR3 has 19 amino acids. CDR3: CASSQDIDSGSSGANVLTF. CDR3 bases: TGCGCCAGCAGCCAAGATATCGACAGTGGTAGCTCTGGGGCCAACGTCCTGACTTTC.

This chain links TRBV19 with TRBJ1-1; no clear D. CDR1 and CDR2 (germline): LNHDA, SQIVND (reference sequence). This CDR3 spans 13 amino acids. V was trimmed by 3 bases and J by 8 bases, leaving 13 bases between them. In DNA form, the CDR3 reads TGTGCCAGTAGTATCGGCGGGCACGGGGAAGCTTTCTTT. Its translation: CASSIGGHGEAFF.

The J gene is TRBJ2-6, the V gene TRBV19, with TRBD2 matching 9 bases. CDR1 is LNHDA, CDR2 SQIVND, per germline (reference sequence). The CDR3 totals 16 residues. V shed 4 bases, J shed 1 base, and the junction held 2 bases outside the gene matches. This CDR3 reads CASSSSGSSGANVLTF. The DNA for the CDR3 is TGTGCCAGTAGTAGTAGCGGGAGTTCTGGGGCCAACGTCCTGACTTTC.

The V call is TRBV7-2, the J call TRBJ2-1; D is possibly TRBD2 (6 bases). V lost 7 bases, J lost 6 bases, and 13 bases lay in between. Germline CDR1 SGHTA, CDR2 FQGNSA. The CDR3 contains 13 residues. The CDR3 coding sequence is TGTGCCAGCAACCCGGGGACTTTCAATGAGCAGTTCTTC. It is translated as CASNPGTFNEQFF.

CDR3 protein: CASSVGLLEMADTQYF. CDR3 coding DNA: TGTGCCAGCAGCGTGGGACTCCTTGAGATGGCAGATACGCAGTATTTT. The chain uses TRBV7-3 and TRBJ2-3, with a weak D call TRBD2 (6 bases). The germline V and J ends were trimmed by 5 bases and 4 bases, with 19 bases remaining between them. The CDR3 sequence is 16 residues long. CDR1 is SGHTA, CDR2 FQGTGA, per germline. The variable domain in full, completed from reference TRBV7-3 and TRBJ2-3, reads GAGVSQTPSNKVTEKGKYVELRCDPISGHTALYWYRQSLGQGPEFLIYFQGTGAADDSGLPNDRFFAVRPEGSVSTLKIQRTERGDSAVYLCASSVGLLEMADTQYFGPGTRLTVL.

The V call is TRBV27, the J call TRBJ2-1, with 7 positions matching TRBD1. This CDR3 spans 17 amino acids. Germline CDR1 is MNHEY and CDR2 is SMNVEV (reference sequence). J lost 7 bases, V lost 5 bases, and 17 bases had no gene match. The CDR3 region has the DNA TGTGCCAGCAGTATACTCTCCACAGGGGCTACTGGGAATGAGCAGTTCTTC. Amino acid sequence: CASSILSTGATGNEQFF.

For this clone: The junction and the germline gene differ at one end; a read error may be behind it. The chain links TRBV10-2 to TRBJ1-3, with 10 bases lining up with TRBD1. Germline lookup yields CDR1 WSHSY and CDR2 SAAADI. This CDR3 is 14 amino acids long. In DNA form, the CDR3 reads TGCGCCAGCAGTTGGGACAGGGGTGGAGACACCATATATTTT. Protein product: CASSWDRGGDTIYF.

The chain is built from TRBV4-3 and TRBJ2-3; weak D call: TRBD2 (6 bases). Germline-derived CDR1 and CDR2 are LGHNA and YSLEER. The V and J ends lost 5 bases and 3 bases respectively, with 12 bases between them. CDR3 length: 14 amino acids. The CDR3 loop reads CASSRQRETDTQYF. CDR3 DNA sequence: TGCGCCAGCAGCAGGCAACGGGAGACAGATACGCAGTATTTT.